What follows are 15 T cell receptor beta chains derived from one specimen sequenced in a study of CD8+ T cells in alopecia areata. After isolation, RNA underwent reverse transcription to generate cDNA as the sequencing template. TCRdb keeps only in-frame clones here, not all; method: immunoSEQ multiplex PCR. The table shows about 110,000 clones, with 50% to 70% occurring only once. The sequencing sample was made of NKG2D-low CD8+ T cells sorted from blood. These receptors all stem from a human donor with alopecia areata.

The chain carries TRBV28 and TRBJ2-3; D unclear. Trimming removed 4 bases at V and 3 bases at J, with 5 bases between. The CDR3 is 12 amino acids. The germline V gene has CDR1 MDHEN and CDR2 SYDVKM. The CDR3 here is CASSYSTDTQYF. The CDR3 DNA reads as TGTGCCAGCAGTTACTCGACAGATACGCAGTATTTT.

The chain is built from TRBV4-1 and TRBJ1-2; D remains unclear. The CDR3 consists of 13 residues. Germline V gene lookup returns CDR1 MGHRA and CDR2 YSYEKL. Between the trimmed V and J ends, which lost 1 base and 3 bases, there was a span of 6 bases. The CDR3 sequence: CASSQAEDYGYTF. In nucleotides, the CDR3 is TGCGCCAGCAGCCAAGCGGAAGACTATGGCTACACCTTC.

The chain couples TRBV7-9 to TRBJ1-5, with D possibly matching TRBD1 (5 bases). Germline assignment: CDR1 SEHNR and CDR2 FQNEAQ (reference sequence). V gave up 3 bases and J gave up 1 base, with 7 bases separating them. The CDR3 consists of 14 residues. The CDR3 sequence: CASSFGQSNQPQHF. The CDR3 nucleotides are TGTGCCAGCAGCTTCGGACAAAGCAATCAGCCCCAGCATTTT.

This chain uses TRBV27 with TRBJ2-1; possibly TRBD1 or TRBD2 for D (5 bases each). Germline CDR1 reads MNHEY; CDR2 reads SMNVEV (reference sequence). This CDR3 is 15 amino acids long. V lost 8 bases to trimming and J lost 2 bases, with 16 bases between them. In nucleotides, the CDR3 is TGTGCCAGCGGGGGTTCGCGACTAACCTACAATGAGCAGTTCTTC. Its protein product is CASGGSRLTYNEQFF.

This clone was observed a few times. The chain joins TRBV28 to TRBJ1-3; D is undetermined. Germline lookup yields CDR1 MDHEN and CDR2 SYDVKM. V lost 3 bases and J 1 base, leaving 4 bases between the germline ends. This CDR3 is 13 amino acids long. CDR3 bases: TGTGCCAGCAGTTTGATGTCTGGAAACACCATATATTTT. Translating gives CASSLMSGNTIYF.

The chain carries TRBV28 and TRBJ1-5; D may be TRBD1 (5 bases). CDR3 length equals 15 residues. Germline V gene data show CDR1 as MDHEN and CDR2 as SYDVKM. Trimming left V 8 bases short and J 3 bases short, with 17 bases between. The CDR3 protein is CASQKGRQINQPQHF. The CDR3 coding sequence is TGTGCCAGCCAGAAGGGCAGACAGATCAATCAGCCCCAGCATTTT.

V usage is TRBV20-1 and J usage is TRBJ2-7; D not certain. Germline V gives CDR1 DFQATT, CDR2 SNEGSKA (reference sequence). Deletions cut 3 bases from V and 6 bases from J, with 9 bases between. The CDR3 is made up of 11 amino acids. Here the CDR3 reads CSARESREQYF. Written as DNA, the CDR3 is TGCAGTGCTAGGGAAAGTCGCGAGCAGTACTTC.

This chain connects TRBV28 to TRBJ2-7; possible D gene TRBD1, 6 bases. The CDR3 is made up of 14 amino acids. Germline CDR1 MDHEN, CDR2 SYDVKM. The V end was cut by 6 bases, the J end by 3 bases, with 15 bases between. Here the CDR3 DNA reads TGTGCCAGCAGGCCGGGACAAGGTCACTACGAGCAGTACTTC. It codes for CASRPGQGHYEQYF.

The chain employs TRBV28 and TRBJ2-1, with unresolved D. V gave up 7 bases and J gave up 8 bases, with 15 bases separating them. Germline V gene data show CDR1 as MDHEN and CDR2 as SYDVKM. This CDR3 has 13 residues. The CDR3 DNA is TGTGCCAGCAAACCCCCTGCGGCTGATGAGCAGTTCTTC. Translated: CASKPPAADEQFF.

This chain connects TRBV6-5 to TRBJ2-7; no definite D call. V gave up 6 bases and J gave up 0 bases, with 12 bases separating them. The CDR3 extends over 14 amino acids. Germline CDR1 is MNHEY and CDR2 is SVGAGI. The CDR3 loop is CASRPLRSSYEQYF. In DNA form, the CDR3 reads TGTGCCAGCAGACCCCTGAGGAGCTCCTACGAGCAGTACTTC.

This clone turned up a few times. The chain recombines TRBV6-6 with TRBJ2-1; 8 nucleotides match TRBD2. Trimming cost V 4 bases and J 8 bases; bases outside gene matches: 7. CDR3 size: 14 residues. CDR1 is MNHNY and CDR2 is SVGAGI in the germline V gene (reference sequence). This chain's CDR3 is CASSWRGLADEQFF. In DNA form, the CDR3 reads TGTGCCAGCAGTTGGCGTGGACTAGCCGATGAGCAGTTCTTC.

Notes on this clone: Additional DNA sequences in this sample encode the identical CDR3. V and J are TRBV7-9 and TRBJ2-1; D not resolved. The CDR3 contains 14 residues. V lost 0 bases to trimming and J lost 2 bases, with 5 bases between them. Germline CDR1 reads SEHNR; CDR2 reads FQNEAQ (reference sequence). The CDR3 reads CASSLAGTYNEQFF. The CDR3 coding sequence is TGTGCCAGCAGCTTAGCGGGTACCTACAATGAGCAGTTCTTC.

The CDR3, as DNA: TGCGCCAGCAGCTTGGTCCGGGACTCGCGGGGCTACACCTTC. Translated: CASSLVRDSRGYTF. The V gene is TRBV5-1, the J gene TRBJ1-2; D is perhaps TRBD1 (5 bases). V gave up 0 bases and J gave up 8 bases, with 14 bases separating them. This CDR3 spans 14 amino acids. Germline V lookup: CDR1 SGHRS, CDR2 YFSETQ. Drawing the rest from reference TRBV5-1 and TRBJ1-2, the complete variable domain is KAGVTQTPRYLIKTRGQQVTLSCSPISGHRSVSWYQQTPGQGLQFLFEYFSETQRNKGNFPGRFSGRQFSNSRSEMNVSTLELGDSALYLCASSLVRDSRGYTFGSGTRLTVV.

The chain couples TRBV5-8 to TRBJ1-2; D is ambiguous. Trimming removed 1 base from V and 6 bases from J, with 7 bases in between. CDR1 SGHTS and CDR2 YDEGEE come from the germline V gene. The length of the CDR3 is 12 residues. The chain's CDR3 is CASSLRGNGYTF. The DNA for the CDR3 is TGTGCCAGCAGCTTGAGAGGCAATGGCTACACCTTC.

This sequence joins TRBV27 and TRBJ2-5, with a weak D call TRBD2 (5 bases). Per germline, CDR1 MNHEY and CDR2 SMNVEV (reference sequence). The CDR3 sequence is 13 residues long. Deletions cut 4 bases from V and 4 bases from J, with 10 bases between. The CDR3 protein is CASSSRGIETQYF. The CDR3 coding sequence is TGTGCCAGCAGTTCACGAGGGATAGAGACCCAGTACTTC.